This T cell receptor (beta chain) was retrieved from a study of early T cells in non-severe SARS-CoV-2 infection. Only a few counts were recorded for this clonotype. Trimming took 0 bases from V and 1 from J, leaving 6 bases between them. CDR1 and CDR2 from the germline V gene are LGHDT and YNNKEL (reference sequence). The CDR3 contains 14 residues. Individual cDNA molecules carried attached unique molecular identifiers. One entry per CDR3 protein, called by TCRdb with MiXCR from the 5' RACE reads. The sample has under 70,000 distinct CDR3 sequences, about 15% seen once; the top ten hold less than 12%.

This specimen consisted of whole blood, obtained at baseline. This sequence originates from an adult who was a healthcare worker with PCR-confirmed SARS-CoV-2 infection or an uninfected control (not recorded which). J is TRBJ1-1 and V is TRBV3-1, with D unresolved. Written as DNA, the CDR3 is TGTGCCAGCAGCCAAGATCAACCGAACACTGAAGCTTTCTTT. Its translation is CASSQDQPNTEAFF.